This T cell receptor (beta chain) was profiled in a study of regulatory T cells in long-lasting Graves disease. Study findings and constraints: Newly diagnosed patients had higher TCR diversity than persistent Graves' patients did. TRBV28, TRBJ1-2 and TRBJ2-5 emerged as the favored segments in persistent disease.

In its sample, this clonotype was seen once. Its cognate antigen is unknown. Time point noted: newly diagnosed GD, antithyroid drugs for less than 3 months. PBMCs were the source of the RNA used for TCR sequencing. The CDR3 is 15 amino acids. With 0 bases removed from V and 3 bases from J, the gap between germline ends came to 12 bases. Germline assignment: CDR1 LNHNV and CDR2 YYDKDF (reference sequence). Construction of the TCR beta libraries employed iRepertoire HTBI primers in conjunction with Arm-PCR of CDR3 regions. TCRdb reanalysed the multiplex PCR reads using MiXCR and keeps one entry per CDR3 protein. The sample shows 200,000 to 250,000 distinct CDR3 sequences, 20% of them seen only once.

V is TRBV15 and J is TRBJ2-7; D possibly corresponds to TRBD2 (6 bases). This clonotype originated in a female donor with Graves disease. Specimen: peripheral blood mononuclear cells (PBMCs), collected at new diagnosis, from a patient treated with antithyroid drugs. The CDR3, as DNA: TGTGCCACCAGCAGAGATCTACCCGGGAGCTACGAGCAGTACTTC. Translated, it gives CATSRDLPGSYEQYF. The full variable domain, its missing parts supplied by reference TRBV15 and TRBJ2-7, is DAMVIQNPRYQVTQFGKPVTLSCSQTLNHNVMYWYQQKSSQAPKLLFHYYDKDFNNEADTPDNFQSRRPNTSFCFLDIRSPGLGDTAMYLCATSRDLPGSYEQYFGPGTRLTVT.